This T cell receptor (beta chain) was recovered during a study of CD8+ T cells in alopecia areata. Study-level findings and limits: Scalp samples also yield sequences from resident alphabeta T cells of normal skin. Clonality exceeded that of normal scalp in lesional scalp, most notably in alopecia totalis/universalis. Patients showed less clear TCR sequence sharing than mice, possibly partly because of HLA diversity.

Following RNA extraction, reverse transcription yielded cDNA that acted as the sequencing template. The method was immunoSEQ multiplex PCR; TCRdb's version includes in-frame clones alone and lacks a portion of them. The data contain under 150,000 clones, around 48% of them seen just once; the ten biggest clones take up roughly a tenth. CD4+ and CD8+ T cells were sorted from PBMCs. The J segment lost 5 bases and the V segment lost 6 bases, leaving 10 bases of the junction unmatched. Germline V gene sequence: CDR1 SQVTM, CDR2 ANQGSEA. CDR3 length equals 13 residues. This clone was seen only a few times. Its matching antigen is unknown.

The receptor was derived from a human donor with alopecia areata. Sequenced material: NKG2D-low CD8+ T cells sorted from blood. This sequence joins TRBV29-1 and TRBJ2-7; TRBD1 matches at 7 bases. The CDR3 protein is CSVPNGTADEQYF. The CDR3 DNA reads as TGCAGCGTCCCCAATGGGACAGCCGACGAGCAGTACTTC.